The clone carrying this T cell receptor (beta chain) was seen a few times. The target antigen is unknown. Using a J-beta primer mix together with a sample-barcoded 5' primer, a second PCR was run for about 7 to 12 cycles. Tagging of each cDNA molecule was performed by a template-switch adaptor with 12 random nucleotides. Via MiXCR, TCRdb re-called the 5' RACE reads, giving one row per CDR3 protein. The sample records fewer than 1.5 million distinct CDR3 sequences, about 43% being singletons. These data belong to a study of blood T cells in healthy people across ages. Study details: Template switching captured about one barcoded beta molecule per two T cells. Study-level findings and limits: With age, beta diversity per million T cells declined roughly linearly, significantly by 40. TCR beta diversity correlated strongly with naive T cell percentage.

This CDR3 has 15 amino acids. The ends lost 8 bases at V and 1 base at J; junction bases unmatched: 9. Germline values: CDR1 MDHEN, CDR2 SYDVKM. The sequence was obtained from a woman under 30 in good health. The gene calls are TRBV28 and TRBJ2-7; 9 bases map to TRBD1. The sample comprised blood. The CDR3 bases are TGTGCCAGCTTTAGCCGGGACAGGGCTTCCTACGAGCAGTACTTC. This gives the protein CASFSRDRASYEQYF.